Listed here is a single T cell receptor beta chain. Its target is not known. Constant-region reverse primers amplified full-length variable regions, followed by semi-nested Nested Universal Primer A PCR. Each CDR3 protein gets one entry after TCRdb re-called the 5' RACE reads with MiXCR. The data contain 9,500 to 15,000 distinct CDR3 sequences, about 53% of them singletons. General study findings and limits: The TCR gene usage of tumor memory CD4+ T cells clustered together with blood and lymph node memory CD4+ cells and with lymph node naive CD4+ cells. The larger cohort examined one V-J beta rearrangement, not whole repertoires.

Cells sorted as Tregs were CD4+, CD25+ and CD127-/low. The source is a female donor with breast cancer. Sequencing was carried out using tumor-infiltrating Tregs sorted from the breast tumor.

The CDR3 loop is CSAYYRDQPQHF. The CDR3, as DNA: TGCAGTGCTTATTACAGGGATCAGCCCCAGCATTTT. The rearrangement links TRBV20-1 to TRBJ1-5; maybe TRBD1 (6 bases). The CDR3 spans 12 residues. The germline V gene has CDR1 DFQATT and CDR2 SNEGSKA (reference sequence). Between the trimmed V and J ends, which lost 5 bases and 5 bases, there was a span of 10 bases.